The 7 T cell receptor beta chains presented below share a single source sample, sequenced in a study of graft-versus-host responses after intestinal transplantation. This table comes from immunoSEQ multiplex PCR, and its TCRdb copy is limited to in-frame clones, with some not included. The data hold 35,000 to 45,000 clones, with approximately 94% observed a single time. No antigen has been identified for these receptors. Sequenced here: unstimulated CD4+ T cells sorted from spleen or lymph node cells, sampled before transplant. The origin of the receptors is a human donor who was the organ donor for an intestinal transplant.

The CDR3 sequence is CASSFAGTNTGELFF. The CDR3 nucleotides read TGCGCCAGCAGCTTTGCCGGGACCAACACCGGGGAGCTGTTTTTT. This chain connects TRBV5-1 to TRBJ2-2; D could derive from TRBD1 or TRBD2 (5 bases each). The V gene lost 2 bases and the J gene lost 2 bases, with 10 bases spanning the gap. This CDR3 contains 15 residues. Germline CDR1 SGHRS, CDR2 YFSETQ. Full variable domain (remainder filled in from reference TRBV5-1 and TRBJ2-2): KAGVTQTPRYLIKTRGQQVTLSCSPISGHRSVSWYQQTPGQGLQFLFEYFSETQRNKGNFPGRFSGRQFSNSRSEMNVSTLELGDSALYLCASSFAGTNTGELFFGEGSRLTVL.

The CDR3, as DNA: TGTGCCAGCAGCTTACGCGGGGGCACTGAAGCTTTCTTT. Translation gives CASSLRGGTEAFF. The chain joins TRBV11-3 to TRBJ1-1; tentatively, D is TRBD1 (5 bases). V lost 2 bases to trimming and J lost 4 bases, with 8 bases between them. Per the germline V gene, CDR1 is SGHNT and CDR2 is YENEEA. The CDR3 is 13 residues long.

The chain couples TRBV5-1 to TRBJ2-7; no definite D call. Germline V gives CDR1 SGHRS, CDR2 YFSETQ. V gave up 5 bases and J gave up 3 bases, with 9 bases separating them. The CDR3 has 12 amino acids. CDR3 nucleotides: TGCGCCAGCAGTGCGGAGCGCTACGAGCAGTACTTC. It encodes CASSAERYEQYF.

J is TRBJ2-5 and V is TRBV5-1, with D uncertain. Germline V gene data show CDR1 as SGHRS and CDR2 as YFSETQ. With 6 bases removed from V and 1 base from J, the gap between germline ends came to 16 bases. CDR3 length: 15 amino acids. The CDR3 protein is CASTKQMTRQETQYF. The CDR3, as DNA: TGCGCCAGCACCAAGCAAATGACTCGCCAAGAGACCCAGTACTTC.

This clone was picked up one time. CDR3: CASSLKTGGNQPQHF. As DNA, the CDR3 is TGTGCCAGCAGCCTGAAGACAGGGGGCAATCAGCCCCAGCATTTT. The chain couples TRBV28 to TRBJ1-5, with 8 nucleotides matching TRBD1. The CDR3 runs to 15 residues. CDR1 and CDR2 (germline): MDHEN, SYDVKM. V shed 6 bases, J shed 2 bases, and the junction held 6 bases outside the gene matches.

The chain combines TRBV4-3 with TRBJ1-5; D not certain. V was pared by 0 bases and J by 1 base, with 10 bases between. The germline gives CDR1 LGHNA, CDR2 YSLEER. This CDR3 comprises 16 residues. CDR3 residues: CASSQDSVPSNQPQHF. CDR3 coding DNA: TGCGCCAGCAGCCAAGATTCGGTCCCGAGCAATCAGCCCCAGCATTTT.

V gene TRBV6-5 combines with J gene TRBJ2-7; the match to TRBD2 covers 10 bases. This CDR3 has 14 residues. The V gene's germline CDR1 is MNHEY and CDR2 SVGAGI. The junction had 5 bases not matched to a gene; V was cut back by 5 bases and J by 4 bases. The CDR3 DNA reads TGTGCCAGCAGTCGAGCGGGGGGGCAGTACGAGCAGTACTTC. Translated: CASSRAGGQYEQYF.